This T cell receptor beta chain was found in a study of graft-versus-host responses after intestinal transplantation (dated by TCRdb to about 2021). For the wider study: The transplants that recipients received were multivisceral, liver-intestinal, or isolated intestinal. Rather than being sequenced by the commercial service, samples from a few later patients were sequenced in-house on an Illumina MiSeq and processed with MiXCR. Bulk TCR-beta CDR3 sequencing was used to track graft-versus-host and host-versus-graft alloreactive T cell clones in the graft, circulation and bone marrow after intestinal transplantation. Of the approximately 25 intestinal transplant recipients enrolled in the cohort, one of whom was a retransplant, 3 patients without pretransplant specimens were excluded. Anti-thymocyte globulin induction was given to all recipients, followed by maintenance tacrolimus and steroids for about 3 years. To identify alloreactive clones, pre-transplant mixed lymphocyte reaction products were sequenced and then compared with unstimulated pre-transplant donor and recipient T cells. Donor T cell macrochimerism was defined as a peak of at least 4% donor T cells among recipient peripheral blood mononuclear cells.

Beyond this particular receptor, the publication reports: Early after transplant, peak levels of circulating GvH clones were associated with declines in HvG clones. The conclusions were limited by the relatively low number and heterogeneity of the intestinal transplant patients. GvH clones were detected in recipient bone marrow, and some of these GvH clones were observed earlier in ileal mucosa or blood, consistent with an intestinal mucosal origin. In the allografts of patients with donor T cell macrochimerism, GvH to HvG T cell clonal ratios were high.

Reading the label with the study, this specimen's time point is: cells obtained before transplantation from donor or recipient. CD3+CD4+ and CD3+CD8+ populations were FACS-sorted from unstimulated pre-transplant donor and recipient cells taken from spleen or lymph nodes. V lost 5 bases and J lost 3 bases, and the count of bases not matched to a germline gene is 13. The CDR1 and CDR2 encoded by the germline V gene are SGHAT and FQNNGV. Counted from cysteine to phenylalanine, this CDR3 has 17 amino acids. Only the CDR3 region is kept as DNA, spanning 51 bases read in frame from base 1. Receptors were amplified or captured by the immunoSEQ multiplex PCR assay. For most patients, genomic DNA was isolated with the Qiagen DNeasy Blood and Tissue Kit and sent frozen to Adaptive Biotechnologies for TCR sequencing. Adaptive Biotechnologies carried out high-throughput TCR-beta CDR3 sequencing of genomic DNA for most patients. In the authors' own workflow: Adaptive's ImmunoSEQ software supplied the TCR sequencing data for around 19 patients, while MiXCR and VDJtools were used to process a few other patients. CD4 versus CD8 sorting errors were corrected by removing sequences found in both subsets at a frequency ratio below 5:1. CDR3 nucleotide sequences shared between donor and recipient were removed because the origin of such sequences could not be assigned. At least 2-fold expansion over unstimulated cells and a minimum CFSE-low frequency of 0.002% (template counts) or 0.001% (read counts) were required for clones to be classified as alloreactive. A clone was considered mappable if detected in the sequenced pre-transplant spleen, lymph node, or MLR CFSE-low populations of the donor or recipient. Cumulative frequency of alloreactive clones was calculated as a percentage of all sequences weighted by copy number. TCRdb provides this immuneACCESS table in a form limited to in-frame rearrangements. Some clones are lacking; in checked studies, under half of them reflect an unresolved V gene, and why the rest are absent is not known. That table is the source of V, J and clone size, and D and trimming were worked out from the DNA. The sample table shows tens of thousands of clones, and roughly 90% are seen once. The ten biggest clones cover 2% to 3% of the sample.

Comments on this clone: Its binding antigen is unknown. Nothing much larger sits one base from this clone, and base qualities are not available.

This chain is built from TRBV11-2 and TRBJ2-7, with 10 bases aligning to TRBD1. The source of this sequence is a human donor who received an intestinal transplant. This specimen consisted of unstimulated CD8+ T cells sorted from spleen or lymph node cells, obtained before intestinal transplant. The sequenced DNA: TGTGCCAGCAGCCCCCAGGCCGGGACAGGGGCATTCTACGAGCAGTACTTC. Its protein is CASSPQAGTGAFYEQYF.